The 15 T cell receptor beta chains below all came from one sample that was sequenced in a study of technical replicates of blood from a few donors. Clones were sequenced by immunoSEQ multiplex PCR, and TCRdb holds only the in-frame ones, with some missing. The data contain tens of thousands of clones, approximately 86% of them seen just once; the ten biggest clones take up roughly 5.2%. Material: PBMCs. The receptors were gathered from a human donor in good health. Some clones in this sample may be carry-over from other donors' samples.

This chain joins TRBV6-5 and TRBJ2-4; possible D gene TRBD2, 5 bases. The CDR3 runs to 14 residues. The germline V and J ends were trimmed by 6 bases and 8 bases, with 17 bases remaining between them. Germline CDR1 reads MNHEY; CDR2 reads SVGAGI. CDR3 amino acids: CASRRNGLGDIQYF. The CDR3, as DNA: TGTGCCAGCAGGAGGAACGGCCTGGGAGACATTCAGTACTTC.

J is TRBJ1-6 and V is TRBV4-1, with TRBD1 matching 8 bases. The germline V gene encodes CDR1 MGHRA and CDR2 YSYEKL. The CDR3 spans 19 residues. Trimming took 3 bases from V and 0 from J; bases not matched to a gene: 10. The CDR3 DNA follows: TGCGCCAGCAGCCATTTCGGACAGGGAGGTGGCTCCTATAATTCACCCCTCCACTTT. This gives the protein CASSHFGQGGGSYNSPLHF.

The V gene is TRBV2, the J gene TRBJ2-1, with D possibly matching TRBD2 (6 bases). Germline-derived CDR1 and CDR2 are SNHLY and FYNNEI. V shed 4 bases and J shed 2 bases, with 12 bases lying between them. The CDR3 extends over 15 amino acids. This CDR3 is CASSVEEGTYNEQFF. The CDR3 DNA reads as TGTGCCAGCAGTGTAGAGGAGGGGACCTACAATGAGCAGTTCTTC.

A single count supports this clone. This chain connects TRBV29-1 to TRBJ2-3; D ambiguous. The CDR3 has 13 residues. The germline gives CDR1 SQVTM, CDR2 ANQGSEA. V was clipped by 3 bases and J by 2 bases, with 9 bases between them. The CDR3 DNA is TGCAGCGTTGACATGCGGTTCACAGATACGCAGTATTTT. Its translation is CSVDMRFTDTQYF.

This sequence joins TRBV5-4 and TRBJ2-5; D is perhaps TRBD2 (5 bases). Trimming shortened V by 3 bases and J by 4 bases, and 7 bases separated the two germline ends. CDR3 length: 12 amino acids. The V gene's germline CDR1 is SGHNT and CDR2 YYREEE (reference sequence). The CDR3 loop is CASSWELETQYF. CDR3 nucleotides: TGTGCCAGCAGCTGGGAGTTAGAGACCCAGTACTTC.

The rearrangement links TRBV27 to TRBJ2-3; 11 positions agree with TRBD2. CDR1 and CDR2 (germline): MNHEY, SMNVEV (reference sequence). The CDR3 contains 15 residues. V lost 8 bases, J lost 2 bases, and 6 bases stayed unmatched. The CDR3 region has the DNA TGTGCCAGCGGGGGACTAGCGGCAAACACAGATACGCAGTATTTT. Protein product: CASGGLAANTDTQYF.

The rearrangement links TRBV19 to TRBJ2-3, with 7 nucleotides matching TRBD1. Germline CDR1 is LNHDA and CDR2 is SQIVND (reference sequence). The CDR3 covers 21 residues. J was trimmed by 1 base and V by 8 bases; bases with no gene match: 27. Here the CDR3 DNA reads TGTGCCAGTTTCCAGGACAGGATAATCACTGAGCAACGGGTCCGCACAGATACGCAGTATTTT. It is translated as CASFQDRIITEQRVRTDTQYF.

The CDR3 here is CASSAAGEVGELFF. For the CDR3, the DNA is TGTGCCAGCAGTGCCGCGGGGGAGGTCGGGGAGCTGTTTTTT. V gene TRBV2 combines with J gene TRBJ2-2; 7 bases map to TRBD2. This CDR3 is built from 14 residues. Germline lookup yields CDR1 SNHLY and CDR2 FYNNEI. After removal of 4 bases from V and 7 bases from J, the junction contained 6 bases not matched to a gene.

The chain joins TRBV11-2 to TRBJ2-3; D remains ambiguous. Per the germline V gene, CDR1 is SGHAT and CDR2 is FQNNGV. CDR3 length: 16 residues. Trimming stripped 2 bases from V and 2 bases from J, with 14 bases between. CDR3 in amino acids: CASSLMVSPTTDTQYF. The CDR3 DNA sequence: TGTGCCAGCAGCTTAATGGTTAGCCCTACCACAGATACGCAGTATTTT.

This clone appeared once. The chain couples TRBV6-5 to TRBJ2-7, with TRBD1 identical over 8 bases. Germline V gives CDR1 MNHEY, CDR2 SVGAGI. V shed 4 bases and J 6 bases; nucleotides not matched to a gene: 11. This CDR3 has 15 residues. The CDR3 protein is CASSFRTGWGVEQYF. CDR3 coding DNA: TGTGCCAGCAGTTTCAGGACAGGGTGGGGGGTCGAGCAGTACTTC.

This clone was seen a handful of times. DNA of the CDR3: TGTGCCAGCAGCGTAGTGGGGCCAGACCGGGAGCTGTTTTTT. Encoded protein: CASSVVGPDRELFF. The chain joins TRBV9 to TRBJ2-2, with D tentatively TRBD1 (5 bases). This CDR3 has 14 residues. Deletions cut 0 bases from V and 9 bases from J, with 12 bases between. Per germline, CDR1 SGDLS and CDR2 YYNGEE.

This clone has a handful of counts. The rearrangement joins TRBV4-3 to TRBJ1-5, with TRBD1 identical over 7 bases. The germline gives CDR1 LGHNA, CDR2 YSLEER. The J segment lost 6 bases and the V segment lost 1 base, leaving 3 bases of the junction unmatched. The CDR3 has 14 amino acids. The CDR3 region is CASSQGQGGQPQHF. The CDR3 bases are TGCGCCAGCAGCCAAGGACAGGGCGGTCAGCCCCAGCATTTT.

The J gene is TRBJ2-1, the V gene TRBV10-2; 9 nucleotides agree with TRBD2. J lost 5 bases, V lost 7 bases, and 9 bases had no gene match. This CDR3 is built from 15 residues. Germline CDR1 is WSHSY and CDR2 is SAAADI. The CDR3 DNA sequence: TGCGCCAGCACGGGCGGGAGGGGGTGGGACAATGAGCAGTTCTTC. It translates to CASTGGRGWDNEQFF.

This chain connects TRBV7-3 to TRBJ2-2; 15 bases are shared with TRBD2. With 3 bases clipped from V and 7 bases from J, the junction kept 3 bases outside the gene matches. Germline lookup yields CDR1 SGHTA and CDR2 FQGTGA. This CDR3 has 16 amino acids. Here the CDR3 DNA reads TGTGCCAGCAGCTTTACGGGACTAGCGGGAGGCGGGGAGCTGTTTTTT. This translates into CASSFTGLAGGGELFF.

The J gene is TRBJ2-7, the V gene TRBV5-1, with 13 positions matching TRBD2. V lost 1 base to trimming and J lost 0 bases; unmatched junction nucleotides: 10. The CDR3 is 19 residues long. Germline V CDR1 and CDR2: SGHRS, YFSETQ. CDR3 nucleotides: TGCGCCAGCAGCTTGAGAGTCCCGACTAGCGGGGGGTCCTCCTACGAGCAGTACTTC. Translating it yields CASSLRVPTSGGSSYEQYF.